This T cell receptor (beta chain) originates from a study of vaccination effects on CD4 cells after COVID-19. The V gene lost 2 bases and the J gene lost 9 bases, with 13 bases spanning the gap. The CDR3 runs to 13 residues. Germline V gene data show CDR1 as SNHLY and CDR2 as FYNNEI. Comment on this clone: The antigen remains unidentified.

Assay: immunoSEQ multiplex PCR; the TCRdb copy retains only in-frame clones and omits some. Counted here are 40,000 to 55,000 clones, 70% to 75% occurring once; the ten biggest clones make up roughly 8.7%. An approximately nine-day culture period preceded the isolation of CD4+ T cells. This clonotype was sampled from a human donor who had a prior SARS-CoV-2 infection. Sequenced material: CD4+ T cells from PBMCs cultured without peptide, taken before COVID-19 vaccination. V is TRBV2 and J is TRBJ1-1, with unresolved D. For the CDR3, the DNA is TGTGCCAGCAGTGAAAGCGCAAGGCTTAAAGCTTTCTTT. This codes for CASSESARLKAFF.